A single sample gave rise to the 7 T cell receptor beta chains below, sequenced in a study of CD8 T cells in Susac syndrome. Reverse transcription of roughly 0.5 to 1 ug RNA was carried out with random hexamers. TCRdb re-analysed the immunoSEQ multiplex PCR reads in MiXCR, keeping a single row per CDR3 protein. The sample holds 170,000 or so distinct CDR3 sequences, 94% seen once. Sample: CD4+ T cells from PBMCs. All receptors come from a human donor with Susac syndrome.

As regards this clonotype: At one boundary the junction diverges from the germline segment, which might be a read error. This rearrangement joins TRBV6-5 to TRBJ2-2; unclear D gene. The length of the CDR3 is 14 residues. CDR1 is MNHEY, CDR2 SVGAGI, per germline. The CDR3 is CAGRLKTNTGELFF. As DNA, the CDR3 is TGTGCCGGCAGACTGAAAACGAACACCGGGGAGCTGTTTTTT.

This clonotype came up once. The chain recombines TRBV7-2 with TRBJ2-4; 9 bases are a match to TRBD2. V was clipped by 5 bases and J by 9 bases; unmatched bases: 8. The germline CDR1 and CDR2 sequences are SGHTA and FQGNSA. There are 14 residues in the CDR3. CDR3 bases: TGTGCCAGCAGCGGGACTAGCTTGGAAGGCATTCAGTACTTC. It translates to CASSGTSLEGIQYF.

This chain uses TRBV12-3 or TRBV12-4 with TRBJ2-4; TRBD1 is a possible D gene (5 bases). V gave up 3 bases and J gave up 0 bases, with 12 bases separating them. The CDR3 loop spans 16 amino acids. Written as DNA, the CDR3 is TGTGCCAGCAGTTTCACAGGTTTTCTAGCCAAAAACATTCAGTACTTC. This codes for CASSFTGFLAKNIQYF.

The rearrangement links TRBV11-2 to TRBJ2-1; no definite D call. The length of the CDR3 is 11 residues. The ends were cut back, 0 bases at V and 8 bases at J, with 2 bases in the middle. Germline V gene lookup returns CDR1 SGHAT and CDR2 FQNNGV. The CDR3 DNA is TGTGCCAGCAGCTTAGAATATGAGCAGTTCTTC. Encoded protein: CASSLEYEQFF.

This chain connects TRBV6-6 to TRBJ2-5; TRBD2 aligns across 7 bases. The V gene end was trimmed by 0 bases and the J gene end by 5 bases; junction bases not matched to a gene: 3. Germline V lookup: CDR1 MNHNY, CDR2 SVGAGI (reference sequence). This CDR3 is 14 amino acids long. The CDR3 DNA is TGTGCCAGCAGTTACTCCATGGGAGGGGAGACCCAGTACTTC. Its protein is CASSYSMGGETQYF.

V and J are TRBV11-1 and TRBJ2-7, with a weak D call TRBD2 (5 bases). The CDR3 is 14 residues long. The V end was cut by 10 bases, the J end by 0 bases, with 16 bases between. CDR1 and CDR2 (germline): SGHAT, FQDESV (reference sequence). The CDR3 sequence is CATGASSDSYEQYF. The CDR3 coding sequence is TGTGCCACTGGTGCTAGCTCAGACTCCTACGAGCAGTACTTC.

The chain is built from TRBV27 and TRBJ2-3, with D uncertain. The CDR3 totals 12 residues. V lost 11 bases and J lost 11, with 20 bases in between. The V gene's germline CDR1 is MNHEY and CDR2 SMNVEV (reference sequence). CDR3: CAAARSLSVQYF. DNA of the CDR3: TGTGCCGCCGCGAGGAGTCTGTCCGTGCAGTATTTT.